This T cell receptor (beta chain) was obtained from a study of identical twins. Among all donors, each was a healthy Caucasian. General study findings and limits: Twins' excess sharing was less marked for out-of-frame beta sequences. The study found that models underestimated out-of-frame TCR alpha sharing in monozygotic twins.

This clonotype has just a few counts. Its antigen is still unknown. TCRdb fed the 5' RACE reads into MiXCR, producing one record per CDR3 protein. The data contain 700,000 or so distinct CDR3 sequences, 8.6% of them singletons. These same records also appear under a second study, on yellow fever vaccine responses in identical twins.

The receptor was derived from a woman in her late teens or twenties in good health. The sequenced sample consisted of PBMCs.

The CDR3 DNA is TGTGCCAGGGGGACTAGCGGGAGGGGAAATGAGCAGTTCTTC. Encoded protein: CARGTSGRGNEQFF. This sequence joins TRBV2 and TRBJ2-1, with 16 bases identical to TRBD2. CDR1 and CDR2 from the germline V gene are SNHLY and FYNNEI. J was trimmed by 7 bases and V by 9 bases; bases with no gene match: 3. CDR3 length: 14 amino acids. The variable domain in full, with the rest retrieved from reference TRBV2 and TRBJ2-1, is EPEVTQTPSHQVTQMGQEVILRCVPISNHLYFYWYRQILGQKVEFLVSFYNNEISEKSEIFDDQFSVERPDGSNFTLKIRSTKLEDSAMYFCARGTSGRGNEQFFGPGTRLTVL.